This is a list of T cell receptor beta chains from one sample in a study of a mutant IDH1 vaccine in newly diagnosed glioma. The repertoire was sequenced with immunoSEQ multiplex PCR; TCRdb's copy has only in-frame clones and lacks some. Of around 52,000 clones detected, over 60% appear once; the ten largest clones hold 9% to 15%. Their antigen targets remain unknown. Specimen: PBMCs, collected from a glioma patient whose treatment included an IDH1 peptide vaccine. The source of these receptors is a man aged 35-49 years with glioma. CDR3s include the opening cysteine and the closing phenylalanine or tryptophan. A D gene is named only where the DNA matches it firmly. Rows may omit the clone size; those that give it use once, few, many or a size class.

>TRBD2|TRBV2|TRBJ2-3|.
TGTGCCAGCAGACCAGCTAGCGGGAGAGCAGATACGCAGTATTTT
CASRPASGRADTQYF
>TRBD2|TRBV6-1|TRBJ2-3|.
TGTGCCAGCAGTGTTCTAGCGGGAGGGGCTAGCACAGATACGCAGTATTTT
CASSVLAGGASTDTQYF
>.|TRBV7-9|TRBJ1-5|few
TGTGCCAGCACCCACGGGGTCAATCAGCCCCAGCATTTT
CASTHGVNQPQHF
>.|TRBV7-2|TRBJ2-3|.
TGTGCCAGCAGCTTATGGGGGATCGCAGATACGCAGTATTTT
CASSLWGIADTQYF
>TRBD2|TRBV7-2|TRBJ2-2|once
TGTGCCAGCAGCCTGGGGGGCGGGAGGGCGGATCTGTTTTTT
CASSLGGGRADLFF
>.|TRBV10-3|TRBJ2-1|.
TGTGCCATCAGTGAGTCGGCTGAGGATGAGCAGTTCTTC
CAISESAEDEQFF
>TRBD1|TRBV18|TRBJ2-1|.
TGTGCCAGCTCCAAGGGACAGGGGGCCAACAATGAGCAGTTCTTC
CASSKGQGANNEQFF
>.|TRBV7-6|TRBJ2-3|.
TGTGCCAGCAGCCGCGTCGCGGGACTCGGCACAGATACGCAGTATTTT
CASSRVAGLGTDTQYF
>.|TRBV4-1|TRBJ2-1|.
TGCGCCAGCAGCCAAGATTTGGAACCGTGGGAGCAGTTCTTC
CASSQDLEPWEQFF
>.|TRBV30|TRBJ2-3|.
TGTGCCTGGGGGGGAGGAGGCCCCGGGGATACGCAGTATTTT
CAWGGGGPGDTQYF
>.|TRBV2|TRBJ1-3|once
TGTGCCAGCAAGATGGACAGTCCTACTGGAAACACCATATATTTT
CASKMDSPTGNTIYF
>.|TRBV20-1|TRBJ1-6|once
TGCAGTGCTCACAGGGATTCACCCCTCCACTTT
CSAHRDSPLHF
>.|TRBV7-9|TRBJ2-5|once
TGTGCCAGCAGCGCCCCGAGACTCGAATCGGGGACCCAGTACTTC
CASSAPRLESGTQYF
>TRBD2|TRBV5-4|TRBJ2-2|.
TGTGCCAGCAGCATCTCCGGGACTAGCGGGGTGGAGCTGTTTTTT
CASSISGTSGVELFF
>.|TRBV10-3|TRBJ2-3|.
TGTGCCATCAGTCCGATGGAGGCGGGCACAGATACGCAGTATTTT
CAISPMEAGTDTQYF
>.|TRBV11-3|TRBJ1-5|.
TGTGCCAGCTCGGGAACGAATCAGCCCCAGCATTTT
CASSGTNQPQHF
>TRBD2|TRBV19|TRBJ2-3|.
TGTGCCAGTAGTATACGCAGCGGGAGGTCCAAAGATACGCAGTATTTT
CASSIRSGRSKDTQYF